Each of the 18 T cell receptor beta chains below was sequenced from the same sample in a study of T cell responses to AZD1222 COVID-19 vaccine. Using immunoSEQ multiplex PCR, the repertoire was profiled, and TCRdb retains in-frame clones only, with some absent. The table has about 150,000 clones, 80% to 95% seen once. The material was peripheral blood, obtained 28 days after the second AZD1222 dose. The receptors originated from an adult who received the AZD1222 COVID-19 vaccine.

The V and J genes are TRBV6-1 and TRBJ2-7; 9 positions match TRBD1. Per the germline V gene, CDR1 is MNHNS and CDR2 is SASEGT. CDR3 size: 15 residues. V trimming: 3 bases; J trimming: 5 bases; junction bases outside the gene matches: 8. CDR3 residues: CASSEVGQGFHEQYF. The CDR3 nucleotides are TGTGCCAGCAGTGAGGTGGGACAGGGTTTCCACGAGCAGTACTTC.

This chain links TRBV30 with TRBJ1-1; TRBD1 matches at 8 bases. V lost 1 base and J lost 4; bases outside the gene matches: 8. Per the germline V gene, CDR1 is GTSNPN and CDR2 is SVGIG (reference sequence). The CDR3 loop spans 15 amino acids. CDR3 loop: CAWSATGGSRTEAFF. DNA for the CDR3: TGTGCCTGGAGTGCTACAGGGGGGAGTCGCACTGAAGCTTTCTTT.

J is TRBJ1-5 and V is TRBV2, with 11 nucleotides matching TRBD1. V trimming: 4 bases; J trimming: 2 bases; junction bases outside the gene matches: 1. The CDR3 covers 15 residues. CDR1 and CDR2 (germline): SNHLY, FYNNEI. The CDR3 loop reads CASSGTGGGNQPQHF. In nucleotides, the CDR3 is TGTGCCAGCAGTGGGACAGGGGGCGGCAATCAGCCCCAGCATTTT.

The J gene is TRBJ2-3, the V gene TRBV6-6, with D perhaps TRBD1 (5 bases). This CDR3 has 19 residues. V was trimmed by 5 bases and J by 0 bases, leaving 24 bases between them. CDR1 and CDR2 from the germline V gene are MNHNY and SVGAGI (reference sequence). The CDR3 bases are TGTGCCAGCAGTCCCATTGGCCGGCAGGGCGAATCTAGCACAGATACGCAGTATTTT. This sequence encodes CASSPIGRQGESSTDTQYF.

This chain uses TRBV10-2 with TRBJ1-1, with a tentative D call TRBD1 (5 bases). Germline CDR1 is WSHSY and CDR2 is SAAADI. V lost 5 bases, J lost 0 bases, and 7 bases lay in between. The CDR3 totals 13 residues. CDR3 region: CASSMGVNTEAFF. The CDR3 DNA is TGCGCCAGCAGTATGGGGGTGAACACTGAAGCTTTCTTT.

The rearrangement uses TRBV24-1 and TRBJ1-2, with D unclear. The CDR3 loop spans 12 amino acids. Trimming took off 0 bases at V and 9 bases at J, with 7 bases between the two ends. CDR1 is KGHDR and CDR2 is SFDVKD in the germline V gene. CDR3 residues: CATSDLGSRYTF. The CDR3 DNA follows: TGTGCCACCAGTGATTTGGGGAGTCGCTACACCTTC.

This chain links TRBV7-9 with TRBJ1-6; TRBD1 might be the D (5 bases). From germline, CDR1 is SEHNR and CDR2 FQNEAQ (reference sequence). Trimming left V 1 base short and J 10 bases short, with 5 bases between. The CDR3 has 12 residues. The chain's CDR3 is CASSLEGSPLHF. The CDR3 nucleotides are TGTGCCAGCAGCTTAGAGGGGTCACCCCTCCACTTT.

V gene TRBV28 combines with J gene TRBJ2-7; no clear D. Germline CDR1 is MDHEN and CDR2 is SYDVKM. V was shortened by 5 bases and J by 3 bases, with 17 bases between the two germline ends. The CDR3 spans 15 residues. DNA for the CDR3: TGTGCCAGCAGTGAATATAAATTGCCCCGCTACGAGCAGTACTTC. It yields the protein CASSEYKLPRYEQYF.

CDR3 nucleotide sequence: TGTGCCTGGGGACCCCCTACAGGGACAGATACGCAGTATTTT. It yields the protein CAWGPPTGTDTQYF. The chain has TRBV30 and TRBJ2-3, with D possibly matching TRBD1 (6 bases). Trimming shortened V by 5 bases and J by 3 bases, and 15 bases separated the two germline ends. This CDR3 region has 14 residues. Germline CDR1 is GTSNPN and CDR2 is SVGIG (reference sequence). The variable domain in full, with the rest retrieved from reference TRBV30 and TRBJ2-3, is SQTIHQWPATLVQPVGSPLSLECTVEGTSNPNLYWYRQAAGRGLQLLFYSVGIGQISSEVPQNLSASRPQDRQFILSSKKLLLSDSGFYLCAWGPPTGTDTQYFGPGTRLTVL.

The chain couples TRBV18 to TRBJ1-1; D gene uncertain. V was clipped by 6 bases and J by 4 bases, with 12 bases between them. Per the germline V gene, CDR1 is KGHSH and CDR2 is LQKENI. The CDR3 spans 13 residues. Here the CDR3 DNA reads TGTGCCAGCTCCGCGGAGGCGGGCACTGAAGCTTTCTTT. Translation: CASSAEAGTEAFF.

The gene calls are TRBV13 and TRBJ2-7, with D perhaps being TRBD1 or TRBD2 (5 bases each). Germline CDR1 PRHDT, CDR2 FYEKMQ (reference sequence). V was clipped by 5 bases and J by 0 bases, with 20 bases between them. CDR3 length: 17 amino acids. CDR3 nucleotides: TGTGCCAGCAGCCATACTGGGGACCTAAAAAGCTCCTACGAGCAGTACTTC. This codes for CASSHTGDLKSSYEQYF.

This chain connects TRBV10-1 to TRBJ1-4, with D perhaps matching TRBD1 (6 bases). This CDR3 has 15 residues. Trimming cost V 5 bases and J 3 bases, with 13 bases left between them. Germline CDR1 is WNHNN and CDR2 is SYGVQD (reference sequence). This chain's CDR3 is CASSPSDSPNEKLFF. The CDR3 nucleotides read TGCGCCAGCAGTCCCTCGGACAGCCCTAATGAAAAACTGTTTTTT.

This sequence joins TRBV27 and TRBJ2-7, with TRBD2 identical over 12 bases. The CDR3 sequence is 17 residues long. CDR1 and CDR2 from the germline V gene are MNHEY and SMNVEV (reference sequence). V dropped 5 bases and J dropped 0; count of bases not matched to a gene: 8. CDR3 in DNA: TGTGCCAGCAGTCTAAAACAGGGACTAGCGGGCTCCTACGAGCAGTACTTC. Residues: CASSLKQGLAGSYEQYF.

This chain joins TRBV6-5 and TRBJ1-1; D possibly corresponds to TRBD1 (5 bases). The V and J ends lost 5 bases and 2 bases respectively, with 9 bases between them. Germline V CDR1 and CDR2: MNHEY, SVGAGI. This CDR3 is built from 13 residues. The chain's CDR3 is CASSRDPNTEAFF. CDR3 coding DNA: TGTGCCAGCAGTAGGGACCCTAACACTGAAGCTTTCTTT.

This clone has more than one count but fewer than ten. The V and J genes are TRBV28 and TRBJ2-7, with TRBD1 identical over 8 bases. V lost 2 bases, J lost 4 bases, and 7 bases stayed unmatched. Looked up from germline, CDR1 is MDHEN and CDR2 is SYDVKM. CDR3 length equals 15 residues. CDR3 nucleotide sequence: TGTGCCAGCAGTTTAGTGGCAGGGGGCTCGTACGAGCAGTACTTC. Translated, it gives CASSLVAGGSYEQYF. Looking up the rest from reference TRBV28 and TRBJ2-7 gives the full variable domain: DVKVTQSSRYLVKRTGEKVFLECVQDMDHENMFWYRQDPGLGLRLIYFSYDVKMKEKGDIPEGYSVSREKKERFSLILESASTNQTSMYLCASSLVAGGSYEQYFGPGTRLTVT.

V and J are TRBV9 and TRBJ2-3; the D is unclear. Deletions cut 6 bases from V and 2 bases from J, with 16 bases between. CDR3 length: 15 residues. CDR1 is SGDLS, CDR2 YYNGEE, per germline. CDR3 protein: CASTWSATYTDTQYF. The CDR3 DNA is TGTGCCAGCACCTGGAGCGCAACTTACACAGATACGCAGTATTTT. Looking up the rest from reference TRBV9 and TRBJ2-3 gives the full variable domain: DSGVTQTPKHLITATGQRVTLRCSPRSGDLSVYWYQQSLDQGLQFLIQYYNGEERAKGNILERFSAQQFPDLHSELNLSSLELGDSALYFCASTWSATYTDTQYFGPGTRLTVL.

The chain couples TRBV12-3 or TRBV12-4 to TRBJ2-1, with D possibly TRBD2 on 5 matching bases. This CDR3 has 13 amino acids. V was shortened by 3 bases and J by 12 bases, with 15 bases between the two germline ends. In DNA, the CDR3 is TGTGCCAGCAGTTTTGAGGGCCTCGCGGGGCAGTTCTTC. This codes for CASSFEGLAGQFF.

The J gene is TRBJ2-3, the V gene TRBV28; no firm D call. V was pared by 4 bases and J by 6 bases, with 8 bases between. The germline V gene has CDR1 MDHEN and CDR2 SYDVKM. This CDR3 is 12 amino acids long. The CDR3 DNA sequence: TGTGCCAGCAGTTGGAACCGCGATACGCAGTATTTT. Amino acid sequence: CASSWNRDTQYF.